This T cell receptor (beta chain) was sequenced in a study of cytomegalovirus exposure and HLA in healthy donors. Study information: About 200 million T cells yielded 120 million or so unique TCR beta sequences, as an earlier analysis found. Overall study findings and caveats: Common viral pathogens (according to a later analysis) appeared linked to several of the most significant clusters. A missense DCLRE1C variant was associated with V- and J-gene trimming of TCR beta chains in a later analysis, and an independent cohort replicated the association. Among immune exposure information, only CMV serostatus was available.

Points on this clone: Its antigen remains unidentified.

Both 60 Vbeta primers and 13 Jbeta primers went into the PCR. Sequenced by immunoSEQ multiplex PCR; TCRdb stores in-frame clones only, minus some. The data hold more than 95,000 clones, with roughly 83% observed a single time. Unmatched junction bases numbered 7, after V lost 0 bases and J lost 6 bases. Germline CDR1 is MNHEY and CDR2 is SVGAGI. CDR3 length: 15 amino acids. The receptor comes from a man aged 30 to 45 in good health and CMV-seropositive. The V and J genes are TRBV6-5 and TRBJ2-7; 8 nucleotides agree with TRBD2. The source material was PBMCs. The CDR3 nucleotides read TGTGCCAGCAGTTACTCATTTAGCGGGGATTCCGAGCAGTACTTC. Its translation is CASSYSFSGDSEQYF.